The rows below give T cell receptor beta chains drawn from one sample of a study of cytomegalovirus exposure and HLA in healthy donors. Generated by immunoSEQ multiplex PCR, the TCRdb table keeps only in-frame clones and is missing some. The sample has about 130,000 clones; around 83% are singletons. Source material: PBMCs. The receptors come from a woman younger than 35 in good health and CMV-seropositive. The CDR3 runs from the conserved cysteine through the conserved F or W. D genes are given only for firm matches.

CDR3: CSVSAGSSNQPQHF; D: .; J: TRBJ1-5; V: TRBV29-1
CDR3: CASKQGFRRGGELFF; D: .; J: TRBJ2-2; V: TRBV9
CDR3: CSAEDRLSDEQYF; D: .; J: TRBJ2-7; V: TRBV29-1
CDR3: CASSFTVVNEQFF; D: .; J: TRBJ2-1; V: TRBV5-1
CDR3: CASSGPGQGNYGYTF; D: TRBD1; J: TRBJ1-2; V: TRBV9
CDR3: CASSPTRGAGETQYF; D: .; J: TRBJ2-5; V: TRBV10-1
CDR3: CASSVSGGGSYEQYF; D: TRBD2; J: TRBJ2-7; V: TRBV9
CDR3: CASSGGGASTEAFF; D: .; J: TRBJ1-1; V: TRBV2
CDR3: CASSIRDRGQETQYF; D: TRBD1; J: TRBJ2-5; V: TRBV7-7
CDR3: CASSQDYGADQETQYF; D: .; J: TRBJ2-5; V: TRBV4-1
CDR3: CASRGRQARGEQYF; D: .; J: TRBJ2-7; V: TRBV19
CDR3: CASSHQLAGALYNEQFF; D: TRBD2; J: TRBJ2-1; V: TRBV4-1
CDR3: CASRGTGGTDTQYF; D: TRBD1; J: TRBJ2-3; V: TRBV5-1